Presented here are 30 T cell receptor beta chains from one specimen sequenced in a study of blood T cells in healthy people across ages. It was with a sample-barcoded 5' primer and a J-beta primer mix that a second PCR of roughly 7 to 12 cycles was run. TCRdb processed the 5' RACE reads anew with MiXCR; each CDR3 protein has one entry. The table lists 1.5 million to 2 million distinct CDR3 sequences, roughly 27% of them singletons. The sample consisted of blood. The receptor set was obtained from a woman aged 25 to 39 in good health.

As for this clonotype: One end of the junction does not line up with germline, which may come from a read error. J is TRBJ2-3 and V is TRBV12-3 or TRBV12-4, with D possibly being TRBD1 or TRBD2 (5 bases each). The CDR3 covers 17 residues. CDR3 amino acids: CVSSFPSGTSGTDTQYF. The CDR3 bases are TGTGTCAGCAGTTTCCCCTCCGGGACCTCGGGCACAGATACGCAGTATTTT.

This clonotype occurred a few times. The chain links TRBV29-1 to TRBJ2-1; TRBD2 agrees at 8 bases. CDR1 is SQVTM, CDR2 ANQGSEA, per germline. J lost 0 bases, V lost 7 bases, and 14 bases had no gene match. The CDR3 has 17 residues. CDR3 coding DNA: TGCAGCGCAGAGTCTAGAGCTAGCGGGTCCTCCTACAATGAGCAGTTCTTC. Translated: CSAESRASGSSYNEQFF.

Points on this clonotype: A read error may explain this, as a much larger clone is one base away. V is TRBV7-2 and J is TRBJ2-4; 11 bases align to TRBD2. The V gene end was trimmed by 3 bases and the J gene end by 13 bases; junction bases not matched to a gene: 11. The CDR3 covers 15 residues. CDR1 and CDR2 (germline): SGHTA, FQGNSA. CDR3 sequence reads: CASSFRLAGNNEQYF. CDR3 nucleotide sequence: TGTGCCAGCAGCTTCCGACTAGCGGGAAACAATGAGCAGTACTTC.

This clonotype was seen only a few times. The V call is TRBV29-1, the J call TRBJ1-2, with 7 bases identical to TRBD1. The CDR3 consists of 12 residues. Losses at the gene ends were 0 bases for V and 11 bases for J; bases not matched to a gene: 6. Looked up from germline, CDR1 is SQVTM and CDR2 is ANQGSEA. The CDR3 loop reads CSVEDLGQPYTF. The CDR3 DNA sequence: TGCAGCGTTGAAGATTTGGGACAGCCTTACACCTTC.

This clonotype has just a few counts. The V call is TRBV9, the J call TRBJ2-1, with 12 bases lining up with TRBD2. Germline-derived CDR1 and CDR2 are SGDLS and YYNGEE. This CDR3 has 15 residues. After removal of 3 bases from V and 6 bases from J, the junction contained 4 bases not matched to a gene. CDR3 in amino acids: CASSALAGGTNEQFF. CDR3 bases: TGTGCCAGCAGCGCTCTAGCGGGGGGGACCAATGAGCAGTTCTTC.

This clonotype has only a few counts. The rearrangement joins TRBV20-1 to TRBJ2-2; 8 nucleotides align to TRBD2. The CDR3 has 15 amino acids. The V gene end was trimmed by 3 bases and the J gene end by 3 bases; junction bases not matched to a gene: 6. Per germline, CDR1 DFQATT and CDR2 SNEGSKA (reference sequence). The CDR3 DNA is TGCAGTGCTAGTTCATCGGGGGGGCACACCGGGGAGCTGTTTTTT. Translation: CSASSSGGHTGELFF.

The J gene is TRBJ1-6, the V gene TRBV5-5; no clear D. Per the germline V gene, CDR1 is SGHKS and CDR2 is YYEKEE (reference sequence). The germline V and J ends were trimmed by 4 bases and 7 bases, with 18 bases remaining between them. The CDR3 has 16 residues. The CDR3, as DNA: TGTGCCAGCAGCCGCGACCCTCTCAGTGGGAATTCACCCCTCCACTTT. This sequence encodes CASSRDPLSGNSPLHF.

V gene TRBV20-1 combines with J gene TRBJ1-2, with 9 positions matching TRBD1. Germline loops: CDR1 DFQATT, CDR2 SNEGSKA (reference sequence). V was clipped by 6 bases and J by 8 bases; unmatched bases: 7. This CDR3 is 12 amino acids long. The CDR3 here is CSALQGAVGYTF. The CDR3 coding sequence is TGCAGTGCCCTACAGGGGGCGGTAGGCTACACCTTC.

J is TRBJ2-7 and V is TRBV2, with D possibly TRBD2 on 6 matching bases. Looked up from germline, CDR1 is SNHLY and CDR2 is FYNNEI. There are 13 residues in the CDR3. Trimming stripped 11 bases from V and 5 bases from J, with 19 bases between. CDR3 sequence reads: CAPRAEGGHEQYF. CDR3 DNA sequence: TGTGCCCCGAGGGCGGAGGGTGGCCACGAGCAGTACTTC. Together with reference TRBV2 and TRBJ2-7, the CDR3 gives the full variable domain: EPEVTQTPSHQVTQMGQEVILRCVPISNHLYFYWYRQILGQKVEFLVSFYNNEISEKSEIFDDQFSVERPDGSNFTLKIRSTKLEDSAMYFCAPRAEGGHEQYFGPGTRLTVT.

The chain has TRBV5-1 and TRBJ1-6; D call uncertain. The CDR3 contains 15 residues. CDR1 and CDR2 (germline): SGHRS, YFSETQ. With 0 bases removed from V and 10 bases from J, the gap between germline ends came to 14 bases. CDR3 sequence (DNA): TGCGCCAGCAGCTTGGCAGTAGGGCCTGGATCACCCCTCCACTTT. It is translated as CASSLAVGPGSPLHF.

CDR3 DNA sequence: TGTGCCAGCAGTTTATATAGGGGCGCGGGCTATGGCTACACCTTC. Its translation: CASSLYRGAGYGYTF. The genes are TRBV27 and TRBJ1-2, with D possibly being TRBD1 (5 bases). Trimming removed 1 base from V and 4 bases from J, with 13 bases in between. CDR1 and CDR2 from the germline V gene are MNHEY and SMNVEV (reference sequence). The length of the CDR3 is 15 residues.

This clonotype came up a few times. The chain combines TRBV20-1 with TRBJ1-1; TRBD1 agrees at 7 bases. Germline V gene lookup returns CDR1 DFQATT and CDR2 SNEGSKA (reference sequence). This CDR3 has 15 residues. V was pared by 0 bases and J by 3 bases, with 7 bases of the junction left unmatched. DNA for the CDR3: TGCAGTGCTAGAGATTACAGGGGCGCGGACACTGAAGCTTTCTTT. As protein: CSARDYRGADTEAFF.

This clonotype was counted at least ten times. The genes are TRBV20-1 and TRBJ2-1; TRBD2 might be the D (6 bases). Trimming cost V 5 bases and J 0 bases, with 17 bases left between them. CDR1 is DFQATT and CDR2 is SNEGSKA in the germline V gene (reference sequence). The CDR3 length is 16 residues. CDR3 loop: CSALPGLSGSYNEQFF. CDR3 DNA sequence: TGCAGTGCTCTTCCGGGACTCAGTGGCTCCTACAATGAGCAGTTCTTC.

Many counts were recorded for this clonotype. The rearrangement links TRBV18 to TRBJ1-2; TRBD1 matches 10 bases. V shed 8 bases and J 7 bases; nucleotides not matched to a gene: 7. The CDR3 length is 13 residues. The germline gives CDR1 KGHSH, CDR2 LQKENI. The CDR3, as DNA: TGTGCCAGCAGCCCTGGGACAGGGGTTGGCTACACCTTC. Its translation: CASSPGTGVGYTF.

This clonotype was observed a handful of times. The rearrangement uses TRBV5-1 and TRBJ2-4; TRBD1 agrees at 8 bases. Germline assignment: CDR1 SGHRS and CDR2 YFSETQ. The CDR3 has 14 residues. The V segment lost 0 bases and the J segment 10 bases; nucleotides outside the gene matches: 6. The CDR3 region has the DNA TGCGCCAGCAGCTTGGAGGCAGGGACAGGAATTCAGTACTTC. Protein sequence: CASSLEAGTGIQYF.

Details on this clonotype: A much larger clone is a single base away; this may be a read error. This chain joins TRBV12-3 or TRBV12-4 and TRBJ2-7; D is undetermined. This CDR3 comprises 13 residues. With 5 bases removed from V and 2 bases from J, the gap between germline ends came to 10 bases. The CDR3 nucleotides read TGTGCCAGCAGTAACGACGGTACCTACGAGCAGTACTTC. Encoded protein: CASSNDGTYEQYF.

There are a few counts of this clonotype. The CDR3 DNA sequence: TGTGCCAGCAGCACTCCGGGACGGCTCTACGAGCAGTACTTC. It yields the protein CASSTPGRLYEQYF. This sequence joins TRBV13 and TRBJ2-7; D tentatively fits TRBD1 or TRBD2 (5 bases each). The CDR3 covers 14 residues. With 5 bases removed from V and 3 bases from J, the gap between germline ends came to 14 bases. Germline V gene lookup returns CDR1 PRHDT and CDR2 FYEKMQ (reference sequence).

This chain connects TRBV5-6 to TRBJ2-5, with unresolved D. CDR1 SGHDT and CDR2 YYEEEE come from the germline V gene. V was shortened by 0 bases and J by 14 bases, with 14 bases between the two germline ends. This CDR3 is 12 amino acids long. CDR3 sequence (DNA): TGTGCCAGCAGCTTGGGTCAGCTTCACACATACTTC. It encodes CASSLGQLHTYF.

The chain combines TRBV12-3 or TRBV12-4 with TRBJ1-2; D not certain. V lost 8 bases, J lost 6 bases, and 16 bases lay in between. CDR3 length: 13 amino acids. The CDR3 sequence: CASGLDSWNGYTF. CDR3 sequence (DNA): TGTGCCAGCGGATTGGACTCGTGGAATGGCTACACCTTC.

This chain uses TRBV20-1 with TRBJ1-5; D is uncertain. CDR1 DFQATT and CDR2 SNEGSKA come from the germline V gene (reference sequence). The V end lost 6 bases, the J end lost 7 bases, and 19 bases lay between the germline ends. CDR3 length: 14 residues. The chain's CDR3 is CSAWREGGIQPQHF. The DNA of the CDR3 is TGCAGTGCCTGGCGAGAGGGCGGTATACAGCCCCAGCATTTT.

This clonotype was counted many times. The V call is TRBV5-5, the J call TRBJ1-2; D is possibly TRBD1 (6 bases). The CDR3 runs 15 residues. Per the germline V gene, CDR1 is SGHKS and CDR2 is YYEKEE (reference sequence). The germline V and J ends were trimmed by 4 bases and 1 base, with 14 bases remaining between them. CDR3 amino acids: CASSPSGANNYGYTF. CDR3 sequence (DNA): TGTGCCAGCAGCCCCTCAGGGGCCAATAACTATGGCTACACCTTC.

The chain carries TRBV11-2 and TRBJ2-7; 8 bases are shared with TRBD2. CDR1 and CDR2 from the germline V gene are SGHAT and FQNNGV. The CDR3 spans 15 residues. Unmatched junction bases numbered 5, after V lost 1 base and J lost 3 bases. CDR3 loop: CASSLVGGGYYEQYF. In DNA form, the CDR3 reads TGTGCCAGCAGCTTAGTTGGCGGGGGGTACTACGAGCAGTACTTC.

CDR3 sequence reads: CASSYPTSGRRNEQFF. The DNA of the CDR3 is TGTGCCAGCAGTTACCCCACTAGCGGGAGAAGAAATGAGCAGTTCTTC. This sequence joins TRBV6-5 and TRBJ2-1; 11 bases map to TRBD2. After removal of 2 bases from V and 7 bases from J, the junction contained 7 bases not matched to a gene. Germline V gives CDR1 MNHEY, CDR2 SVGAGI. The CDR3 is 16 amino acids.

This clonotype has a count of ten or more. The rearrangement joins TRBV6-6 to TRBJ2-5, with D maybe TRBD1 (6 bases). The V gene lost 4 bases and the J gene lost 1 base, with 10 bases spanning the gap. This CDR3 is built from 14 residues. CDR1 is MNHNY, CDR2 SVGAGI, per germline (reference sequence). CDR3 region: CASSSRGFQETQYF. The CDR3, as DNA: TGTGCCAGCAGTTCGAGGGGGTTCCAAGAGACCCAGTACTTC.

There are many counts of this clonotype. CDR3 residues: CASSQDGLAQETQYF. CDR3 coding DNA: TGCGCCAGCAGCCAAGATGGCCTAGCCCAAGAGACCCAGTACTTC. The J gene is TRBJ2-5, the V gene TRBV4-1; maybe TRBD2 (5 bases). This CDR3 has 15 residues. Germline V gene lookup returns CDR1 MGHRA and CDR2 YSYEKL. Trimming stripped 0 bases from V and 1 base from J, with 9 bases between.

This clonotype appeared a few times. The chain uses TRBV7-9 and TRBJ2-1; TRBD2 agrees at 9 bases. The ends lost 10 bases at V and 8 bases at J; junction bases unmatched: 12. Germline V CDR1 and CDR2: SEHNR, FQNEAQ (reference sequence). This CDR3 contains 14 residues. CDR3 sequence (DNA): TGTGCCACGACCGTAGCGGGAGCAATAGATGAGCAGTTCTTC. This encodes CATTVAGAIDEQFF.

In this sample, this clonotype turned up a few times. The chain has TRBV25-1 and TRBJ1-1; 8 bases agree with TRBD1. V dropped 2 bases and J dropped 1; count of bases not matched to a gene: 6. CDR1 is MGHDK and CDR2 is SYGVNS in the germline V gene. The CDR3 is 16 residues long. CDR3 sequence (DNA): TGTGCCAGCAGTGAAACCTCGGACAGGGAGAACACTGAAGCTTTCTTT. Protein sequence: CASSETSDRENTEAFF. Supplemented by reference TRBV25-1 and TRBJ1-1, the full variable domain reads EADIYQTPRYLVIGTGKKITLECSQTMGHDKMYWYQQDPGMELHLIHYSYGVNSTEKGDLSSESTVSRIRTEHFPLTLESARPSHTSQYLCASSETSDRENTEAFFGQGTRLTVV.

CDR3 in amino acids: CAGAWGGGGNEQFF. Written as DNA, the CDR3 is TGTGCTGGTGCCTGGGGGGGAGGTGGCAATGAGCAGTTCTTC. The rearrangement links TRBV12-5 to TRBJ2-1; TRBD2 matches 7 bases. Germline lookup yields CDR1 LGHNT and CDR2 FRNRAP. V lost 11 bases, J lost 6 bases, and 13 bases stayed unmatched. This CDR3 region has 14 residues.

This clonotype came up a few times. The rearrangement joins TRBV6-5 to TRBJ2-4; no firm D call. V was trimmed by 2 bases and J by 12 bases, leaving 17 bases between them. The CDR3 runs to 14 residues. The V gene's germline CDR1 is MNHEY and CDR2 SVGAGI. The CDR3 spells CASSYEANTGTQYF. The CDR3 region has the DNA TGTGCCAGCAGTTACGAAGCCAATACGGGCACTCAGTACTTC.

V is TRBV18 and J is TRBJ1-6; no firm D call. The CDR3 covers 16 residues. The germline V gene has CDR1 KGHSH and CDR2 LQKENI. The germline V and J ends were trimmed by 6 bases and 9 bases, with 21 bases remaining between them. The CDR3 sequence: CASSPRGSVLPSPLHF. As DNA, the CDR3 is TGTGCCAGCTCCCCCCGAGGCAGCGTCCTCCCTTCACCCCTCCACTTT.